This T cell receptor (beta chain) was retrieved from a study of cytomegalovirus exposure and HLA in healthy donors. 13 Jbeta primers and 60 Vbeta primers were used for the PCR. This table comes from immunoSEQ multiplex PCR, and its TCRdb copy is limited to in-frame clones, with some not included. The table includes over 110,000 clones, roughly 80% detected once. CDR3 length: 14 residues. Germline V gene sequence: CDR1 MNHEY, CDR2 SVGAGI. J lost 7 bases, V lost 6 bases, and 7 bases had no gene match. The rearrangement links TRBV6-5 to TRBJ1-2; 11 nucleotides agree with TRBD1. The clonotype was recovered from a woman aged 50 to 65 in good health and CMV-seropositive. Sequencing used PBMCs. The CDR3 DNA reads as TGTGCCAGCAGCTTGGACAGGGGGCCAGTTGGCTACACCTTC. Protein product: CASSLDRGPVGYTF.